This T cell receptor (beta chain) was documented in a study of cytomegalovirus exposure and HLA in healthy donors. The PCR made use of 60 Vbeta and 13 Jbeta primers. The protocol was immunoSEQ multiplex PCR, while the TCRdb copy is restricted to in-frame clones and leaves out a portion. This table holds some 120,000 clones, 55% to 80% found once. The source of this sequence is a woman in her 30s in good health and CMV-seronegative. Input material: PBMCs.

The CDR3 nucleotides are TGTGCCTGGAGTGACGGGGTCGGGGCCAACGTCCTGACTTTC. This gives the protein CAWSDGVGANVLTF. The rearrangement uses TRBV30 and TRBJ2-6; D possibly corresponds to TRBD2 (5 bases). Germline CDR1 and CDR2: GTSNPN and SVGIG (reference sequence). V was trimmed by 1 base and J by 4 bases, leaving 8 bases between them. The CDR3 contains 14 residues.